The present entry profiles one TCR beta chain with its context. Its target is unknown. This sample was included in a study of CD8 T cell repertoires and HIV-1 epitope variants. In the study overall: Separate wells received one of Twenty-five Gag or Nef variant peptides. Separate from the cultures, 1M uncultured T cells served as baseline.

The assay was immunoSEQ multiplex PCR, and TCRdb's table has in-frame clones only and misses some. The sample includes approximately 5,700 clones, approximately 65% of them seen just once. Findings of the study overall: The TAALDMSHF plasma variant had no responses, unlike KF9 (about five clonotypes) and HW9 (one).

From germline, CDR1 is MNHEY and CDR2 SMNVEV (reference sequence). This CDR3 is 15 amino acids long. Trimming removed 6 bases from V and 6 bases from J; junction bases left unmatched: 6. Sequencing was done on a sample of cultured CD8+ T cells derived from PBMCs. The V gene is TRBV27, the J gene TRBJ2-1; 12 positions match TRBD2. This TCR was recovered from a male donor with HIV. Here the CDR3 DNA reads TGTGCCAGCAGCCTAACTAGCGGGGGGAGCAATGAGCAGTTCTTC. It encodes CASSLTSGGSNEQFF.